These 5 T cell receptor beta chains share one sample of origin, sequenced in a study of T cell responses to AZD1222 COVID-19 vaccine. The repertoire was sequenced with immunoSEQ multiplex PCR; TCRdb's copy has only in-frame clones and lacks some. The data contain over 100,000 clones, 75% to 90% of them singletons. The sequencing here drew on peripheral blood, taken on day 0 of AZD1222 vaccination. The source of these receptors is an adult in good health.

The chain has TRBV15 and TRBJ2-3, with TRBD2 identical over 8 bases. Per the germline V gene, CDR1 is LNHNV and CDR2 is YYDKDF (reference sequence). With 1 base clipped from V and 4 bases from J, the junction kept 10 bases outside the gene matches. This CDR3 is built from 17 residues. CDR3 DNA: TGTGCCACCAGCAGAGCACCGGGACTAGTAAGGGCAGATACGCAGTATTTT. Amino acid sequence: CATSRAPGLVRADTQYF.

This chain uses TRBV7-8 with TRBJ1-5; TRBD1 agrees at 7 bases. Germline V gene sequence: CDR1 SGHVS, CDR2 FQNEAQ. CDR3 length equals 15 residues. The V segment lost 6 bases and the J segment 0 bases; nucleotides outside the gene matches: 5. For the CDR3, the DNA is TGTGCCAGCAGTCCCTACAGGGGTAGCAATCAGCCCCAGCATTTT. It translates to CASSPYRGSNQPQHF.

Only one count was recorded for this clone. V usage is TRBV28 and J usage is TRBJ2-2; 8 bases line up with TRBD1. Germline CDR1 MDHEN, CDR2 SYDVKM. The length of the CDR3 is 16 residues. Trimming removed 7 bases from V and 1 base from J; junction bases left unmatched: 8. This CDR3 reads CASIFSGTGNTGELFF. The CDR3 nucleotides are TGTGCCAGCATTTTTTCCGGGACAGGGAACACCGGGGAGCTGTTTTTT.

The CDR3 region has the DNA TGTGCCAGCAGCTTGGTGCAGGGCCCGGGAAAACTGTTTTTT. This gives the protein CASSLVQGPGKLFF. The chain employs TRBV5-8 and TRBJ1-4, with D possibly TRBD1 on 5 matching bases. Germline values: CDR1 SGHTS, CDR2 YDEGEE. V was pared by 0 bases and J by 10 bases, with 13 bases between. The CDR3 totals 14 residues.

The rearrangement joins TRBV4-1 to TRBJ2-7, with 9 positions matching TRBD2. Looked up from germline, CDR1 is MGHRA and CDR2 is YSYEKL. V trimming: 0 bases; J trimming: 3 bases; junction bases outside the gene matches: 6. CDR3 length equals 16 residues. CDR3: CASSQDRTSALYEQYF. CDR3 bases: TGCGCCAGCAGCCAAGATCGGACTAGCGCTCTCTACGAGCAGTACTTC.